Given below is one T cell receptor beta chain in context. Its antigen is still unknown. One end of the junction varies from germline; a read error may be responsible. As to time point: postoperative day 105 after intestinal transplantation (dayNNNN = postoperative day). Lymphocytes (intraepithelial and lamina propria) were released by processing the graft tissue. The CDR3 consists of 13 residues. The germline V gene encodes CDR1 LNHDA and CDR2 SQIVND (reference sequence). The source of the sample is a study of graft-versus-host responses after intestinal transplantation. Overall study: Uniformly, recipients were administered anti-thymocyte globulin induction with subsequent tacrolimus and steroids for approximately three years.

Study outcomes and limitations: With peak circulating GvH clone levels came an association with early post-transplant HvG declines. Detected in recipient marrow were GvH clones, some of which were first observed in ileum or blood.

Some clones are missing from TCRdb's copy, which holds only in-frame ones; the method was immunoSEQ multiplex PCR. The sample carries roughly 3,500 clones, roughly 82% recorded once. Sequenced material: ileum tissue, taken 105 days after intestinal transplantation. The chain recombines TRBV19 with TRBJ2-1; possibly TRBD1 for D (5 bases). The clonotype comes from a human patient who received an intestinal transplant, so some T cells may come from the graft donor. Here the CDR3 reads CASMWGPYDEQFF. In nucleotides, the CDR3 is TGTGCCAGTATGTGGGGCCCCTACGATGAGCAGTTCTTC.